The present TCR beta chain was sequenced within a study of T cells in Graves' hyperthyroidism and ophthalmopathy. Study observations and caveats: Most clonotypes expanded in thyroid above 0.001 were likewise present in blood.

The J segment lost 4 bases and the V segment lost 6 bases, leaving 12 bases of the junction unmatched. This CDR3 contains 16 residues. Germline CDR1 MNHNS, CDR2 SASEGT. In the case of this clonotype: Its antigen remains unknown. This clone may be a read error of a much larger clone one base away.

Amplified TCR beta CDR3 regions came from RNA transcripts. First-round RT-PCR of the TCR CDR3 relied on the HTBI primer set. TCRdb itself ran the multiplex PCR reads through MiXCR, one entry per CDR3 protein. The data show around 620,000 distinct CDR3 sequences, approximately 14% seen once. Sequenced input: blood. This chain connects TRBV6-1 to TRBJ2-5; 9 nucleotides line up with TRBD1. This TCR was recovered from a woman younger than 35 with Graves' ophthalmopathy. In nucleotides, the CDR3 is TGTGCCAGCAGGAACCGTACAGGGGGACAGGGAGAGACCCAGTACTTC. As protein: CASRNRTGGQGETQYF.